A single sample gave rise to the 32 T cell receptor beta chains below, sequenced in a study of cytomegalovirus exposure and HLA in healthy donors. The PCR made use of 60 Vbeta and 13 Jbeta primers. The table came from immunoSEQ multiplex PCR; TCRdb's copy has only in-frame clones and leaves some out. The sample lists 95,000 to 110,000 clones, approximately 84% occurring once. Sequencing used PBMCs. These receptors originate from a man aged 25-40 years in good health and CMV-seronegative.

The chain carries TRBV7-9 and TRBJ2-1; possible D gene TRBD2, 6 bases. This CDR3 comprises 15 residues. Trimming removed 5 bases at V and 7 bases at J, with 18 bases between. Germline CDR1 is SEHNR and CDR2 is FQNEAQ (reference sequence). The CDR3 reads CASSPSPGEANEQFF. CDR3 DNA: TGTGCCAGCAGCCCATCCCCGGGGGAGGCTAATGAGCAGTTCTTC.

This clone was found once. The rearrangement uses TRBV19 and TRBJ2-4, with D unclear. Germline V CDR1 and CDR2: LNHDA, SQIVND (reference sequence). The V end lost 1 base, the J end lost 6 bases, and 10 bases lay between the germline ends. The length of the CDR3 is 14 residues. The CDR3 region is CASSIARGPNIQYF. The CDR3 DNA follows: TGTGCCAGTAGTATAGCTAGAGGTCCAAACATTCAGTACTTC. The full variable domain, completed using reference TRBV19 and TRBJ2-4, is DGGITQSPKYLFRKEGQNVTLSCEQNLNHDAMYWYRQDPGQGLRLIYYSQIVNDFQKGDIAEGYSVSREKKESFPLTVTSAQKNPTAFYLCASSIARGPNIQYFGAGTRLSVL.

This chain uses TRBV19 with TRBJ2-5; D is uncertain. Looked up from germline, CDR1 is LNHDA and CDR2 is SQIVND (reference sequence). Trimming pared 9 bases from V and 5 bases from J, leaving 19 bases between. The CDR3 has 14 residues. This CDR3 reads CASNEQIGRETQYF. The CDR3 DNA reads TGTGCCAGCAATGAACAGATAGGTAGGGAGACCCAGTACTTC.

This clone was detected only a few times. The rearrangement links TRBV10-1 to TRBJ1-1; D possibly corresponds to TRBD1 (5 bases). Germline CDR1 and CDR2: WNHNN and SYGVQD (reference sequence). The CDR3 has 14 amino acids. The V and J ends lost 2 bases and 4 bases respectively, with 11 bases between them. The CDR3 coding sequence is TGCGCCAGCAGTGAGAGGCAGGGAGGCACTGAAGCTTTCTTT. This encodes CASSERQGGTEAFF.

This clone was seen once. J is TRBJ2-7 and V is TRBV12-5, with 10 bases that match TRBD1. V gave up 2 bases and J gave up 0 bases; unmatched junction bases: 7. In germline, CDR1 is LGHNT, CDR2 FRNRAP. The CDR3 sequence is 17 residues long. CDR3 sequence: CASGLPEDRGLSYEQYF. CDR3 DNA: TGTGCTAGTGGTTTGCCGGAAGACAGGGGGCTCTCCTACGAGCAGTACTTC.

The chain combines TRBV2 with TRBJ1-5, with D unclear. V dropped 7 bases and J dropped 0 bases, with 13 bases sitting between them. This CDR3 comprises 15 residues. The germline V gene has CDR1 SNHLY and CDR2 FYNNEI. Written as DNA, the CDR3 is TGTGCCAGCAAGGGAGTTGACTATAGCAATCAGCCCCAGCATTTT. Translated: CASKGVDYSNQPQHF.

The chain is built from TRBV10-3 and TRBJ2-1; 8 bases agree with TRBD2. The CDR3 consists of 16 residues. The germline V gene encodes CDR1 ENHRY and CDR2 SYGVKD. After removal of 2 bases from V and 5 bases from J, the junction contained 8 bases not matched to a gene. CDR3 protein: CAISERILADNNEQFF. The CDR3 nucleotides read TGTGCCATCAGTGAGCGGATACTAGCGGACAACAATGAGCAGTTCTTC.

V is TRBV5-6 and J is TRBJ2-1; 14 bases match TRBD2. CDR1 and CDR2 (germline): SGHDT, YYEEEE. V lost 7 bases and J lost 8; bases outside the gene matches: 11. CDR3 length equals 16 residues. The CDR3 DNA is TGTGCCAGCTTGGGACTAGCGGGAGATGATTTCGATGAGCAGTTCTTC. Protein sequence: CASLGLAGDDFDEQFF.

J is TRBJ1-1 and V is TRBV9; TRBD1 matches at 7 bases. Losses at the gene ends were 0 bases for V and 8 bases for J; bases not matched to a gene: 7. Germline V gene data show CDR1 as SGDLS and CDR2 as YYNGEE. This CDR3 region has 14 residues. The CDR3 region has the DNA TGTGCCAGCAGCGTAGGCAGGGGGTTAAGGGAAGCTTTCTTT. Residues: CASSVGRGLREAFF.

The genes are TRBV6-5 and TRBJ1-1; 10 positions match TRBD1. Trimming at V came to 6 bases and at J to 6 bases, leaving 7 bases not matched to a gene. The CDR3 covers 14 residues. CDR1 MNHEY and CDR2 SVGAGI come from the germline V gene. CDR3 residues: CASRGDRGGPEAFF. CDR3 in DNA: TGTGCCAGCAGGGGGGACAGGGGAGGACCTGAAGCTTTCTTT.

The chain is built from TRBV11-2 and TRBJ1-2, with D possibly TRBD1 on 6 matching bases. CDR3 length: 12 residues. Germline CDR1 and CDR2: SGHAT and FQNNGV. Trimming took off 5 bases at V and 4 bases at J, with 8 bases between the two ends. For the CDR3, the DNA is TGTGCCAGCAGCCCGGACAGCTATGGCTACACCTTC. Its protein is CASSPDSYGYTF.

The CDR3 nucleotides are TGTGCCAGCGTGAGACTAGCGGGTCCCAATGAGCAGTTCTTC. This gives the protein CASVRLAGPNEQFF. This chain connects TRBV6-1 to TRBJ2-1; 10 bases map to TRBD2. This CDR3 is built from 14 residues. Germline V CDR1 and CDR2: MNHNS, SASEGT. V was pared by 8 bases and J by 6 bases, with 7 bases of the junction left unmatched.

The chain combines TRBV10-3 with TRBJ2-7; TRBD1 might be the D (5 bases). The V end was cut by 0 bases, the J end by 2 bases, with 11 bases between. Germline assignment: CDR1 ENHRY and CDR2 SYGVKD. The CDR3 is 15 residues long. For the CDR3, the DNA is TGTGCCATCAGTGAGTCACCAGGGCTAACCTACGAGCAGTACTTC. Its translation: CAISESPGLTYEQYF.

V usage is TRBV14 and J usage is TRBJ2-3, with D perhaps TRBD2 (6 bases). This CDR3 is built from 16 residues. The germline CDR1 and CDR2 sequences are SGHDN and FVKESK. V dropped 3 bases and J dropped 2 bases, with 15 bases sitting between them. CDR3 residues: CASSQSGGSPTDTQYF. The CDR3 bases are TGTGCCAGCAGCCAGAGTGGAGGGAGCCCCACAGATACGCAGTATTTT.

The rearrangement joins TRBV21-1 to TRBJ2-4; no check of the table's D call, TRBD1, against the DNA was made. TRBV21-1 is marked as a pseudogene. CDR3 length equals 16 residues. The CDR3 sequence is CASSKGGVWALNIQYF. CDR3 bases: TGTGCCAGCAGCAAAGGGGGCGTGTGGGCCTTAAACATTCAGTACTTC.

The DNA for the CDR3 is TGTGCCAGCAGTTACGATAGGGGCCTTTACAATGAGCAGTTCTTC. It encodes CASSYDRGLYNEQFF. V and J are TRBV6-5 and TRBJ2-1, with D maybe TRBD1 (5 bases). Germline V CDR1 and CDR2: MNHEY, SVGAGI. Trimming left V 2 bases short and J 4 bases short, with 12 bases between. This CDR3 comprises 15 residues.

The chain joins TRBV14 to TRBJ2-3, with 8 nucleotides matching TRBD1. Germline-derived CDR1 and CDR2 are SGHDN and FVKESK. There are 15 residues in the CDR3. V shed 4 bases and J 2 bases; nucleotides not matched to a gene: 5. The CDR3 DNA sequence: TGTGCCAGCAGCCTGACAGGGGCGGTCACAGATACGCAGTATTTT. Translation gives CASSLTGAVTDTQYF. Based on the CDR3 plus reference TRBV14 and TRBJ2-3, the full variable domain is EAGVTQFPSHSVIEKGQTVTLRCDPISGHDNLYWYRRVMGKEIKFLLHFVKESKQDESGMPNNRFLAERTGGTYSTLKVQPAELEDSGVYFCASSLTGAVTDTQYFGPGTRLTVL.

The chain has TRBV7-9 and TRBJ2-3, with a weak D call TRBD2 (7 bases). This CDR3 region has 14 residues. Germline V lookup: CDR1 SEHNR, CDR2 FQNEAQ (reference sequence). Deletions cut 10 bases from V and 2 bases from J, with 16 bases between. Here the CDR3 reads CATGGQTNTDTQYF. The CDR3 DNA reads TGTGCCACCGGGGGGCAGACCAACACAGATACGCAGTATTTT.

This chain uses TRBV2 with TRBJ2-7, with 7 nucleotides matching TRBD1. The CDR3 is 12 residues long. Germline V lookup: CDR1 SNHLY, CDR2 FYNNEI. Unmatched junction bases numbered 2, after V lost 6 bases and J lost 3 bases. CDR3 protein: CASRGQIYEQYF. CDR3 coding DNA: TGTGCCAGCAGGGGACAGATCTACGAGCAGTACTTC. The variable domain in full, with the rest retrieved from reference TRBV2 and TRBJ2-7, is EPEVTQTPSHQVTQMGQEVILRCVPISNHLYFYWYRQILGQKVEFLVSFYNNEISEKSEIFDDQFSVERPDGSNFTLKIRSTKLEDSAMYFCASRGQIYEQYFGPGTRLTVT.

The chain recombines TRBV5-1 with TRBJ2-5; D may be TRBD1 (6 bases). The V gene lost 5 bases and the J gene lost 4 bases, with 18 bases spanning the gap. The CDR3 runs to 15 residues. CDR1 SGHRS and CDR2 YFSETQ come from the germline V gene. CDR3 region: CASSTSIGGTETQYF. In DNA, the CDR3 is TGCGCCAGCAGTACCTCGATAGGGGGAACAGAGACCCAGTACTTC.

V is TRBV28 and J is TRBJ1-2; no firm D call. CDR1 and CDR2 (germline): MDHEN, SYDVKM. The CDR3 extends over 13 amino acids. V was clipped by 6 bases and J by 4 bases, with 12 bases between them. Here the CDR3 DNA reads TGTGCCAGCAGCCCGCCTGAGCCCTATGGCTACACCTTC. This translates into CASSPPEPYGYTF.

V is TRBV15 and J is TRBJ1-1; perhaps TRBD1 as D (6 bases). Germline-derived CDR1 and CDR2 are LNHNV and YYDKDF (reference sequence). The CDR3 covers 13 residues. V was shortened by 9 bases and J by 0 bases, with 11 bases between the two germline ends. Here the CDR3 DNA reads TGTGCCACAAAGGACAGATTGAACACTGAAGCTTTCTTT. Protein sequence: CATKDRLNTEAFF.

The chain joins TRBV30 to TRBJ1-5; the match to TRBD1 covers 9 bases. The ends lost 8 bases at V and 7 bases at J; junction bases unmatched: 9. CDR1 is GTSNPN, CDR2 SVGIG, per germline (reference sequence). This CDR3 has 13 amino acids. The CDR3 region has the DNA TGTGCCGGAGGGGACAGGGTTGGACAGCCCCAGCATTTT. Translating it yields CAGGDRVGQPQHF. Full variable domain (outside the CDR3, taken from reference TRBV30 and TRBJ1-5): SQTIHQWPATLVQPVGSPLSLECTVEGTSNPNLYWYRQAAGRGLQLLFYSVGIGQISSEVPQNLSASRPQDRQFILSSKKLLLSDSGFYLCAGGDRVGQPQHFGDGTRLSIL.

This chain joins TRBV20-1 and TRBJ2-3, with D unclear. The V gene's germline CDR1 is DFQATT and CDR2 SNEGSKA (reference sequence). V lost 3 bases to trimming and J lost 7 bases, with 8 bases between them. CDR3 length: 11 residues. The DNA of the CDR3 is TGCAGTGCTAGGACTTGGAATACGCAGTATTTT. Protein sequence: CSARTWNTQYF.

The chain couples TRBV30 to TRBJ1-2; 7 nucleotides match TRBD1. V lost 0 bases and J lost 6; bases outside the gene matches: 7. Germline V gene lookup returns CDR1 GTSNPN and CDR2 SVGIG (reference sequence). The CDR3 extends over 14 amino acids. The CDR3 DNA is TGTGCCTGGAGTGTTACAGGGGTAGAGGATGGCTACACCTTC. Translating it yields CAWSVTGVEDGYTF.

The chain couples TRBV7-9 to TRBJ2-1, with TRBD2 matching 12 bases. The CDR3 extends over 15 amino acids. Germline V gene lookup returns CDR1 SEHNR and CDR2 FQNEAQ (reference sequence). The V gene end was trimmed by 6 bases and the J gene end by 7 bases; junction bases not matched to a gene: 7. The DNA of the CDR3 is TGTGCCAGCAGTTGGGCTAGCGGGGGGGAGAATGAGCAGTTCTTC. Protein: CASSWASGGENEQFF.

V is TRBV21-1 and J is TRBJ1-4; TRBD1, the table's D call, was not compared with the DNA. TRBV21-1 is tagged as a pseudogene. This CDR3 is 15 amino acids long. The CDR3 protein is CASSKVGARGEKLFF. CDR3 DNA sequence: TGTGCCAGCAGCAAAGTAGGGGCCCGCGGAGAAAAACTGTTTTTT.

The V and J genes are TRBV27 and TRBJ1-3; D may be TRBD1 (6 bases). Trimming stripped 6 bases from V and 0 bases from J, with 9 bases between. Germline CDR1 and CDR2: MNHEY and SMNVEV (reference sequence). The CDR3 is 14 amino acids. CDR3 region: CASSQGSSGNTIYF. The CDR3 DNA sequence: TGTGCCAGCAGCCAGGGGAGCTCTGGAAACACCATATATTTT.

The chain has TRBV7-9 and TRBJ1-5, with D maybe TRBD1 (5 bases). This CDR3 spans 12 amino acids. The V end was cut by 3 bases, the J end by 6 bases, with 6 bases between. CDR1 and CDR2 from the germline V gene are SEHNR and FQNEAQ (reference sequence). The DNA for the CDR3 is TGTGCCAGCAGCTTTGGGGCTCAGCCCCAGCATTTT. It specifies CASSFGAQPQHF. The entire variable domain, with the rest obtained from reference TRBV7-9 and TRBJ1-5, is as follows: DTGVSQNPRHKITKRGQNVTFRCDPISEHNRLYWYRQTLGQGPEFLTYFQNEAQLEKSRLLSDRFSAERPKGSFSTLEIQRTEQGDSAMYLCASSFGAQPQHFGDGTRLSIL.

This clone was seen once. The chain uses TRBV29-1 and TRBJ1-1; D uncertain. Per the germline V gene, CDR1 is SQVTM and CDR2 is ANQGSEA. The CDR3 spans 10 residues. Trimming took off 7 bases at V and 1 base at J, with 4 bases between the two ends. The CDR3 DNA sequence: TGCAGCGCCGGGAACACTGAAGCTTTCTTT. Its translation: CSAGNTEAFF.

The chain uses TRBV9 and TRBJ2-2; 7 bases are a match to TRBD2. CDR3 length: 15 residues. V dropped 4 bases and J dropped 0; count of bases not matched to a gene: 3. Germline assignment: CDR1 SGDLS and CDR2 YYNGEE. The CDR3 reads CASSLGLTNTGELFF. CDR3 DNA: TGTGCCAGCAGCCTGGGACTAACGAACACCGGGGAGCTGTTTTTT.

This chain connects TRBV23-1 to TRBJ2-3; TRBD2 agrees at 7 bases. TRBV23-1 is an ORF, and what it does is uncertain. Trimming took 3 bases from V and 13 from J; bases not matched to a gene: 10. This CDR3 region has 13 residues. The CDR3 coding sequence is TGCGCCAGCAGTCAGCGGGGACTACTTAGTGAGTATTTT. Protein: CASSQRGLLSEYF.